These T cell receptor beta chains were read from a single sample in a study of Ad26.COV2.S vaccination and SARS-CoV-2 variants. The assay was immunoSEQ multiplex PCR, and TCRdb's table has in-frame clones only and misses some. The sample consists of roughly 420,000 clones, roughly 89% of them appearing once. The sequences come from peripheral blood, collected in a trial of Ad26.COV2.S vaccine versus placebo. The source of these receptors is a person between 18 and 65 years old who received the Ad26.COV2.S COVID-19 vaccine or a placebo. Both conserved end residues are trimmed from each CDR3. The order of the fields is CDR3 protein, J gene, CDR3 length, V gene.

CDR3 protein: ASSSPGLTYGSEAF
J gene: TRBJ1-1
CDR3 length: 14
V gene: TRBV25-1

CDR3 protein: ASSEFSAGQETQY
J gene: TRBJ2-5
CDR3 length: 13
V gene: TRBV25-1

CDR3 protein: ASSLSAGDITDTQY
J gene: TRBJ2-3
CDR3 length: 14
V gene: TRBV5-1

CDR3 protein: ASSLYQGETQY
J gene: TRBJ2-5
CDR3 length: 11
V gene: TRBV7-9

CDR3 protein: ASSRVRDSPNYGYT
J gene: TRBJ1-2
CDR3 length: 14
V gene: TRBV4-3

CDR3 protein: ASTMRGGGTEAF
J gene: TRBJ1-1
CDR3 length: 12
V gene: TRBV5-4

CDR3 protein: ASKRGAVAYNEQF
J gene: TRBJ2-1
CDR3 length: 13
V gene: TRBV19

CDR3 protein: SVEDEMGNREKLF
J gene: TRBJ1-4
CDR3 length: 13
V gene: TRBV29-1

CDR3 protein: ASSLQGKPEAF
J gene: TRBJ1-1
CDR3 length: 11
V gene: TRBV12-3/TRBV12-4

CDR3 protein: ASSTGAVSSGNTIY
J gene: TRBJ1-3
CDR3 length: 14
V gene: TRBV5-1

CDR3 protein: ASSARGQGWAKNIQY
J gene: TRBJ2-4
CDR3 length: 15
V gene: TRBV19

CDR3 protein: ASSRSDGRETQY
J gene: TRBJ2-5
CDR3 length: 12
V gene: TRBV5-1

CDR3 protein: ASSPRGGGSYEQY
J gene: TRBJ2-7
CDR3 length: 13
V gene: TRBV18

CDR3 protein: ASSSRTSGAYQETQY
J gene: TRBJ2-5
CDR3 length: 15
V gene: TRBV7-9

CDR3 protein: ASSSGGNQPQH
J gene: TRBJ1-5
CDR3 length: 11
V gene: TRBV5-4

CDR3 protein: ASSSPGNRVNSPLH
J gene: TRBJ1-6
CDR3 length: 14
V gene: TRBV6-5

CDR3 protein: ASSHGLDTQY
J gene: TRBJ2-3
CDR3 length: 10
V gene: TRBV9

CDR3 protein: ASSYGYRRD
J gene: TRBJ1-1
CDR3 length: 9
V gene: TRBV6-2/TRBV6-3

CDR3 protein: ATSRWVQGQGGNEQF
J gene: TRBJ2-1
CDR3 length: 15
V gene: TRBV15

CDR3 protein: ASSSAWENTIY
J gene: TRBJ1-3
CDR3 length: 11
V gene: TRBV6-2/TRBV6-3

CDR3 protein: ASSKSGRNTNEQF
J gene: TRBJ2-1
CDR3 length: 13
V gene: TRBV9

CDR3 protein: ASSLLTLLNYGYT
J gene: TRBJ1-2
CDR3 length: 13
V gene: TRBV7-2

CDR3 protein: ASSRQTTRQGFAETQY
J gene: TRBJ2-5
CDR3 length: 16
V gene: TRBV4-1

CDR3 protein: ASSPGQGGNNEQF
J gene: TRBJ2-1
CDR3 length: 13
V gene: TRBV3-1/TRBV3-2

CDR3 protein: ASRGRDRGNEQF
J gene: TRBJ2-1
CDR3 length: 12
V gene: TRBV5-1

CDR3 protein: ASSPPRGLSEKLF
J gene: TRBJ1-4
CDR3 length: 13
V gene: TRBV18

CDR3 protein: ASSELGFTGELF
J gene: TRBJ2-2
CDR3 length: 12
V gene: TRBV2

CDR3 protein: ASSRAGPETQY
J gene: TRBJ2-5
CDR3 length: 11
V gene: TRBV7-2

CDR3 protein: ASSFSGNYNEQF
J gene: TRBJ2-1
CDR3 length: 12
V gene: TRBV27

CDR3 protein: ASSPMTGGGSEAF
J gene: TRBJ1-1
CDR3 length: 13
V gene: TRBV18

CDR3 protein: ASSRPGTGFNEQF
J gene: TRBJ2-1
CDR3 length: 13
V gene: TRBV6-5

CDR3 protein: ASSQGSGNYGYT
J gene: TRBJ1-2
CDR3 length: 12
V gene: TRBV4-3

CDR3 protein: ASSWGPRTGELF
J gene: TRBJ2-2
CDR3 length: 12
V gene: TRBV5-4

CDR3 protein: ASSLLSAASGPNTGELF
J gene: TRBJ2-2
CDR3 length: 17
V gene: TRBV5-1

CDR3 protein: ATEEGNAGELF
J gene: TRBJ2-2
CDR3 length: 11
V gene: TRBV24-1

CDR3 protein: ASSIVVKGKLSTSTDTQY
J gene: TRBJ2-3
CDR3 length: 18
V gene: TRBV7-8

CDR3 protein: ASNLTPRSNQPQH
J gene: TRBJ1-5
CDR3 length: 13
V gene: TRBV7-2

CDR3 protein: ASSFGGVRSYNSPLH
J gene: TRBJ1-6
CDR3 length: 15
V gene: TRBV5-1

CDR3 protein: ASSYGNLGPQH
J gene: TRBJ1-5
CDR3 length: 11
V gene: TRBV6-2/TRBV6-3

CDR3 protein: ASSLVLVSPGNTQY
J gene: TRBJ2-3
CDR3 length: 14
V gene: TRBV7-9

CDR3 protein: AWSVGGSVNEQF
J gene: TRBJ2-1
CDR3 length: 12
V gene: TRBV30

CDR3 protein: ASRGRPSTDTQY
J gene: TRBJ2-3
CDR3 length: 12
V gene: TRBV11-3

CDR3 protein: ASNPSKASSGNTIY
J gene: TRBJ1-3
CDR3 length: 14
V gene: TRBV21-1